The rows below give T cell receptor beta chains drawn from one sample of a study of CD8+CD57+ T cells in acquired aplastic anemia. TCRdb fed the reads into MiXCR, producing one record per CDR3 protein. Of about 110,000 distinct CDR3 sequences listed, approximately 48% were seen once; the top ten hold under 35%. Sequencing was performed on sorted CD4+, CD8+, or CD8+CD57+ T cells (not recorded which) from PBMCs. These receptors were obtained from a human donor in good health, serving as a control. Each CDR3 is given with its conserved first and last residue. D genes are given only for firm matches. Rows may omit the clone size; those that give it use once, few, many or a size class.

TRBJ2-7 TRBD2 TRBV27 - TGTGCCAGCAGTTCAGGGACTAGCGGGGGGGCCCTCCATAGGGAGCAGTACTTC CASSSGTSGGALHREQYF
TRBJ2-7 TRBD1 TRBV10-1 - TGCGCCAGCAGTGCGGGACAGGGGGGCAGCTCCTACGAGCAGTACTTC CASSAGQGGSSYEQYF
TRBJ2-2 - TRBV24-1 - TGTGCCACCAGTGATTCGCAGGGAAAAGCCGGGGAGCTGTTTTTT CATSDSQGKAGELFF
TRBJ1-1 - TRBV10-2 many TGCGCCAGCAGCGGGGCGAACACTGAAGCTTTCTTT CASSGANTEAFF
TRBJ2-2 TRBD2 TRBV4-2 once TGTGCCAGCAGCCAAACCGGGACTAGCGGGGGAGCGATGAACACCGGGGAGCTGTTTTTT CASSQTGTSGGAMNTGELFF
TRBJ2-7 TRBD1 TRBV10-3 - TGTGCCATCAGTAGAGCCGGGACAGGCTCCTACGAGCAGTACTTC CAISRAGTGSYEQYF
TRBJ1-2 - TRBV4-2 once TGTGCCAGCAGCCAAGATGAGGGAGGATATGGCTACACCTTC CASSQDEGGYGYTF
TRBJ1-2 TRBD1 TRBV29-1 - TGCAGCGCCGACAGGGCCGCCCAAGGCTACACCTTC CSADRAAQGYTF
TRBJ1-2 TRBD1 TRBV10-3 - TGTGCCAGCAGCCTACAAACCGGGACAGGGAATGGCTACACCTTC CASSLQTGTGNGYTF
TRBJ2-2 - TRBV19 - TGTGCCAGTAGTATAAGGACAGCCACCGGGGAGCTGTTTTTT CASSIRTATGELFF
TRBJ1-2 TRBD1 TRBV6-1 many TGTGCCAGCAGTGAACGCTCCCGGACAGGAGGGCGCTATGGCTACACCTTC CASSERSRTGGRYGYTF
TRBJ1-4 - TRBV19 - TGTGCCAGTAGTCCGATGGGACACCAAAATGAAAAACTGTTTTTT CASSPMGHQNEKLFF
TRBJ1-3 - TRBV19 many TGTGCCAGTAGTATAGCCCCCGGGGGGCACGGAAACACCATATATTTT CASSIAPGGHGNTIYF
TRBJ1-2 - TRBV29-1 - TGCAGCGTTGGCGGCGGACCTAACTATGGCTACACCTTC CSVGGGPNYGYTF
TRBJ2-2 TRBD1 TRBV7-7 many TGTGCTAGCAGGACAGGGCCTTACACCGGGGAGCTGTTTTTT CASRTGPYTGELFF
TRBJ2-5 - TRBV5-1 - TGCGCCAGCACCCTCCCGGGGGAGACCCAGTACTTC CASTLPGETQYF
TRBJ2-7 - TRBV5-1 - TGCGCCAGCAGCCTGGGGGACGGGCCCTACGAGCAGTACTTC CASSLGDGPYEQYF
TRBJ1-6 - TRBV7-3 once TGTGCCAGCAGCTTGGGAAGAGAGAATTCACCCCTCCACTTT CASSLGRENSPLHF
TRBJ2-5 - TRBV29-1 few TGCAGCGTTGTCGGGGTGGCCCAAGAGACCCAGTACTTC CSVVGVAQETQYF
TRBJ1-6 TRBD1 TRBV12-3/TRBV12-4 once TGTGCCAGCAACCCCGTTGGCGGGACAGCTCCATGCTCCTATAATTCACCCCTCCACTTT CASNPVGGTAPCSYNSPLHF
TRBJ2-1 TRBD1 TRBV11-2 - TGTGCCAGCAGCCCGGCCCATGCAGGGGGTTACTACAATGAGCAGTTCTTC CASSPAHAGGYYNEQFF
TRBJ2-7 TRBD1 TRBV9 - TGTGCCAGCAGCGTAGCTACCGGGACAGGGGCTGGCGAGCAGTACTTC CASSVATGTGAGEQYF
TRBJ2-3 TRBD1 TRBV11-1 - TGTGCCAGCAGCTTAGAGCAGGGGGCCACAGATACGCAGTATTTT CASSLEQGATDTQYF
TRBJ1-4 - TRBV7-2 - TGTGCCAGCAGCTCCCGAGTTGCAACTAATGAAAAACTGTTTTTT CASSSRVATNEKLFF
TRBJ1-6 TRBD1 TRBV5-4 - TGTGCCAGCAGTAAGGGACAGGGGGAGAGTACCCTCCACTTT CASSKGQGESTLHF
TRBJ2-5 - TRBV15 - TGTGCCACCAGCAGAGATTCGGGGGGCGGGGCCCAGTACTTC CATSRDSGGGAQYF
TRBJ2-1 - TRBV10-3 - TGTGCCATCAGTGAGGCAGGGGAATACAATGAGCAGTTCTTC CAISEAGEYNEQFF
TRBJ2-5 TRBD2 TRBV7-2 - TGTGCCAGCAGCCCGCTAGCGGGGGGGAGCCAAGAGACCCAGTACTTC CASSPLAGGSQETQYF
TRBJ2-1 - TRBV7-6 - TGTGCCATTTGGTTCTACAATGAGCAGTTCTTC CAIWFYNEQFF
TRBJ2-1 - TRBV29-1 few TGCAGCGCTCAATTAGCGCCAAGGGGCTACAATGAGCAGTTCTTC CSAQLAPRGYNEQFF
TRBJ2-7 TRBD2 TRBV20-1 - TGCAGTGCTAGAGCCAGCGGGGACTCCTACGAGCAGTACTTC CSARASGDSYEQYF
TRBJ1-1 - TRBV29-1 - TGCAGCGTTGACCTCGCCCCCACTGAAGCTTTCTTT CSVDLAPTEAFF
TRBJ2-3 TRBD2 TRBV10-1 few TGCGCCATCCCCGGACTAGCCCACACAGATACGCAGTATTTT CAIPGLAHTDTQYF
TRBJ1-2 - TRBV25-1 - TGTGCCAGCAGTGAAATTGGAACCTATGGCTACACCTTC CASSEIGTYGYTF
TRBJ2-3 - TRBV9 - TGTGCCAGCAGCGTAGCTGTAGGAGATGCTAGCACAGATACGCAGTATTTT CASSVAVGDASTDTQYF
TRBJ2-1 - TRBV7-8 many TGTGCCAGCAGCTACAATGAGCAGTTCTTC CASSYNEQFF